The T cell receptor beta chain described here comes from a study of blood T cell repertoires in COVID-19. As for the study in general: Sources were T cells, B-cell-depleted T cells, or PBMCs; the material itself was cDNA or gDNA.

Data came from immunoSEQ multiplex PCR; TCRdb stores just in-frame clones and leaves some out. The repertoire includes around 300,000 clones, around 86% of them detected once, and roughly 3% sits in the top ten. This study enrolled people aged 18 to 89 from roughly 24 US geographic areas. Participants' reported clinical history set cohort assignment. CDR1 is SGDLS, CDR2 YYNGEE, per germline. Trimming removed 2 bases from V and 3 bases from J, with 13 bases in between. This CDR3 has 15 residues. The V and J genes are TRBV9 and TRBJ2-3; weak D call: TRBD2 (6 bases). The clonotype was recovered from a woman aged 18-29 years who had recovered from COVID-19. Sequenced sample: PBMCs or T cells enriched from blood (not recorded which). CDR3 sequence reads: CASSVSSRGTDTQYF. CDR3 nucleotides: TGTGCCAGCAGCGTTTCTTCGCGGGGAACAGATACGCAGTATTTT.